This paragraph reports one TCR beta chain. This clone's antigen is unknown. Base qualities are missing; no much larger clone stands one base away. The data were obtained in a study of identifying expanded T cells in peripheral blood (dated by TCRdb to about 2019). About the study as a whole: Technical replicates were generated by sequencing separate aliquots of the same genomic DNA pool, with four replicates compared pairwise. Study-level results and caveats: The beta-binomial model significantly reduced the number of clones called differentially abundant and the false-positive rate across all healthy-donor time intervals. For all healthy donors, the variance in clone template counts between approximately 2-week samples rose significantly as total template count increased. The authors expected that over much longer intervals, such as months to years, biological variance in healthy repertoires might increase even further. The binomial model flagged around 1.3 differentially abundant clones between technical replicates, compared with about 16.4 over two weeks and 19 over about four weeks.

V and J are trimmed by 5 bases and 5 bases, and the gene matches miss 10 bases of the junction. The germline V gene supplies CDR1 SGHTA and CDR2 FQGNSA. Inclusive of the bounding cysteine and phenylalanine, the CDR3 is 15 residues long. Only the CDR3 DNA is retained, 45 bases long and in frame from the first base. No immune events such as infections were documented for the healthy donors during the collection period. To calibrate time-dependent variance in a beta-binomial model of T-cell clone differential abundance, blood repertoires from healthy donors were used as a training cohort. There were ten or so healthy donors in the training cohort, of whom 3 were female and 7 were male. An age range of about 29 to 65 years, with an average of approximately 43 years, was recorded for the donors. Obtained from a commercial supplier, whole blood was collected from each healthy donor at three time points set around two weeks apart. Genomic DNA was extracted from unsorted whole blood for immunosequencing.

The immunoSEQ Assay, which uses bias-controlled multiplex PCR amplification of genomic DNA, was used to profile TCRbeta CDR3 regions. Per the source publication's procedure: The absolute abundance of each unique TCRbeta CDR3 region was quantified after sequences were collapsed and filtered. Two models were used to test differential abundance: a binomial model (Fisher-equivalent) and a beta-binomial model that adds time-dependent variance fitted from healthy donors. Clones with fewer than 5 combined templates were removed, and differential abundance was called for clones with a Benjamini-Hochberg FDR below 0.01. Beta-binomial variance was modeled as a function of total template count across the two samples using the form v = (b*log(k)+a)^2. Drawn from immuneACCESS, this table holds only the in-frame rearrangements with V and J called that TCRdb kept. Clones are partly lost; checked studies trace under half to an unresolved V gene and leave the rest unexplained. The DNA gave D and trimming, while V, J and clone size come from that table. Present in this sample are roughly 100,000 clones, around nine tenths of which were seen just once. The biggest ten clones account for about 18% of the sample.

The rearranged segments are TRBV7-2 and TRBJ2-5, and 8 junctional nucleotides match TRBD2. Sequencing used blood. This clonotype originated in a person between 18 and 75 years old in good health. Here is the DNA: TGTGCCAGCAGCCCTTCCCGGGGGGGGCAGGAGACCCAGTACTTC. This gives the protein CASSPSRGGQETQYF.